The entry that follows covers one T cell receptor beta chain sequence. Its antigen target is currently unknown. One base away there is no much larger clone; base qualities are not given. These data come from a study of blood T cell repertoires in COVID-19 (dated by TCRdb to the early 2020s). Looking at the study overall: Samples covering the acute and convalescent phases of COVID-19 were provided by collaborators in the United States, Italy and Spain. The prospective study material was composed of cDNA or gDNA derived from T cells, B-cell-depleted T cells, or PBMCs. Deeply sampled blood TCRbeta repertoires from subjects exposed to, actively infected with, or recovered from COVID-19 were included in the dataset. The repertoires were released in a freely available public database meant as a resource for research on the immune response to SARS-CoV-2. The samples were drawn from the first 160 participants of the ongoing ImmuneRACE study and from 950 to 1,500 subjects provided by 6 global collaborators. Sample metadata almost always included a de-identified subject ID, COVID-19 status, age in years and sex. Where available, HLA class I and class II types were obtained from metadata supplied by the sample provider rather than from assay-based typing.

V loses 3 bases at its end and J loses 2 bases; junction bases beyond the gene matches: 18. The CDR3, from cysteine to phenylalanine, totals 20 residues. The entry retains the CDR3 DNA only, 60 bases that are in frame from base 1. CDR1 PRHDT and CDR2 FYEKMQ are derived from the germline V gene (reference sequence). Enrolling through a virtual design, the prospective study's participants ranged in age from roughly 18 to 95 years and lived across about two dozen United States geographic areas. In the prospective study, participants were assigned to cohorts based on the clinical history participants reported in a screening survey and a study questionnaire. Recovered participants in ImmuneRACE Cohort 3 were defined by two consecutive negative NP/OP PCR tests, clearance by a healthcare professional, or resolution of symptoms. Each participant in the prospective study had whole blood, serum and a nasopharyngeal or oropharyngeal swab collected by mobile phlebotomists. Over a 2-month period, participants in the prospective study had the option of providing additional blood draws and questionnaires. Prospective study blood samples were shipped either frozen or at room temperature before DNA extraction.

TCRbeta CDR3 regions were amplified from genomic DNA using the immunoSEQ Assay, a bias-controlled multiplex PCR. As for the authors' bioinformatics: Within the assay, amplification of reference gene primers was used to estimate how many nucleated cells each sample contained. To quantify the absolute abundance of each unique TCRbeta CDR3 rearrangement, sequence reads were collapsed and filtered. Productive Simpson clonality was computed per sample as the square root of Simpson's diversity index over productive rearrangements. TCRdb re-hosts the immuneACCESS table, in-frame sequences only. Its copies lack some clones; in the studies checked, an unresolved V gene accounts for under half of them, and the cause for the rest is not known. V, J and clone size derive from that table, while D and trimming were established from the DNA sequence. The sample includes about 410,000 clones, with under 90% observed a single time. Of the sample, 1.5% to 2% falls within the top ten clones.

Study-wide conclusions, independent of this receptor: Clinical and demographic metadata were provided uncurated, with the amount varying by source and participant.

The TCR comes from a woman in her twenties or thirties who had recovered from COVID-19. Recombination connected TRBV13 to TRBJ2-3, with 9 bases matching TRBD2. Sequencing input: PBMCs or T cells enriched from blood (not recorded which). The bases read TGTGCCAGCAGCTTTGGTCGGAAAGGCGGGGGGGCGACTATCACAGATACGCAGTATTTT. It encodes CASSFGRKGGGATITDTQYF.